These T cell receptor beta chains were read from a single sample in a study of blood T cell repertoires in COVID-19. TCRdb keeps only in-frame clones here, not all; method: immunoSEQ multiplex PCR. The sample records 340,000 or so clones, approximately 82% being singletons. Sample: peripheral blood. The receptor source for this set is a man aged 30-40 years with active or convalescent COVID-19. The conserved cysteine and the conserved F or W are not part of the CDR3 here.

j_call: TRBJ1-1
v_call: TRBV30
cdr3_aa: AGSTGSNTEAF

j_call: TRBJ1-1
v_call: TRBV6-5
cdr3_aa: ASRRGVRAGTEAF

j_call: TRBJ1-4
v_call: TRBV12-3/TRBV12-4
cdr3_aa: ASSGSGQEKLF

j_call: TRBJ1-6
v_call: TRBV5-1
cdr3_aa: ASSSVGSSPLH

j_call: TRBJ2-3
v_call: TRBV5-1
cdr3_aa: ASSLSGGSTDTQY

j_call: TRBJ1-5
v_call: TRBV4-2
cdr3_aa: ASSQDPSSEYNQPQH

j_call: TRBJ2-7
v_call: TRBV18
cdr3_aa: ASSPERHYEQY

j_call: TRBJ1-3
v_call: TRBV19
cdr3_aa: ASKGTGDGNTIY

j_call: TRBJ1-4
v_call: TRBV29-1
cdr3_aa: SVAMTGVAEKLF

j_call: TRBJ2-7
v_call: TRBV9
cdr3_aa: ASSAGQAPYEQY

j_call: TRBJ1-1
v_call: TRBV7-8
cdr3_aa: ASSLEGARRTEAF

j_call: TRBJ1-1
v_call: TRBV6-2/TRBV6-3
cdr3_aa: ASSYPGGTEAF

j_call: TRBJ2-7
v_call: TRBV28
cdr3_aa: ASSSHGASGVYEQY

j_call: TRBJ1-1
v_call: TRBV5-1
cdr3_aa: ASSQGTGGLSTEAF